This TCR beta chain was recorded in a study of cytomegalovirus exposure and HLA in healthy donors. General study results and limits: The investigators catalogued 160 or so TCR beta chains as cytomegalovirus-associated. In an earlier analysis, most TCR beta V segments were productive about 90% or about 30% of the time. Rare TCR sequences predominated, though certain public TCRs were found in many donors.

Worth noting for this clone: Its antigen remains unidentified.

The primer mix had 60 Vbeta and 13 Jbeta primers. TCRdb's copy holds only in-frame clones and misses some; the assay was immunoSEQ multiplex PCR. Among approximately 120,000 clones listed, around 68% were seen once. Trimming shortened V by 3 bases and J by 6 bases, and 7 bases separated the two germline ends. In germline, CDR1 is MNHEY, CDR2 SMNVEV (reference sequence). This CDR3 is 12 amino acids long. The specimen was PBMCs. The rearrangement uses TRBV27 and TRBJ2-3; the D is unclear. The sequence was collected from a man aged 40-49 years in good health and CMV-seropositive. The CDR3 loop reads CASSFNSDTQYF. The DNA of the CDR3 is TGTGCCAGCAGTTTTAACAGTGATACGCAGTATTTT.